Reported below is one T cell receptor (beta chain). Its matching antigen is unknown. Germline V lookup: CDR1 SEHNR, CDR2 FQNEAQ (reference sequence). Losses at the gene ends were 4 bases for V and 0 bases for J; bases not matched to a gene: 4. This CDR3 comprises 17 residues. These data belong to a study of beta chain features in type 1 diabetes. Study information: What patients shared with healthy donors was a similar profile of age, gender and cell yields. Study outcomes and limitations: A PCR bias possibly favoring shorter templates would apply equally to patients and controls. There was a moderate but significant shortening of TCRB CDR3s in all four CD4+ subsets of Type 1 diabetes patients.

Expressed TCRB transcripts were sequenced, since all the RNA that had been isolated was reverse transcribed. Assay: immunoSEQ multiplex PCR; the TCRdb copy retains only in-frame clones and omits some. Among about 160,000 clones listed, 50% to 70% were seen once. This receptor was taken from a man aged 25-45 years with type 1 diabetes. The chain joins TRBV7-9 to TRBJ2-6, with 9 bases identical to TRBD1. Sequenced sample: naive CD4+ T cells from blood. The CDR3 here is CASSSLTGGSGANVLTF. CDR3 DNA: TGTGCCAGCAGCTCCTTGACAGGGGGCTCTGGGGCCAACGTCCTGACTTTC. Using reference TRBV7-9 and TRBJ2-6 for the parts outside the CDR3, the full variable domain is DTGVSQNPRHKITKRGQNVTFRCDPISEHNRLYWYRQTLGQGPEFLTYFQNEAQLEKSRLLSDRFSAERPKGSFSTLEIQRTEQGDSAMYLCASSSLTGGSGANVLTFGAGSRLTVL.